The rows below give T cell receptor beta chains drawn from one sample of a study of T cells after posttransplantation cyclophosphamide. Data came from immunoSEQ multiplex PCR; TCRdb stores just in-frame clones and leaves some out. Observed are some 37,000 clones, no singletons, with the top ten taking 1% to 1.5%. The sequenced sample was PBMCs. These receptors all come from a girl between 5 and 17 years old in good health, CMV-negative, and a related stem cell transplant donor. Each CDR3 is given with its conserved first and last residue. D genes are given only for firm matches. A row's size may be missing; if present it is once, few, many or a size class.

V gene	D gene	J gene	clone size	CDR3 protein	CDR3 DNA
TRBV5-1	TRBD1	TRBJ1-1	many	CASSLQGALYTEAFF	TGCGCCAGCAGCTTACAGGGGGCCCTATACACTGAAGCTTTCTTT
TRBV19	TRBD1	TRBJ1-5	many	CASSFLGQAGSAPQHF	TGTGCCAGTAGCTTCCTAGGACAGGCGGGGTCGGCGCCCCAGCATTTT
TRBV5-1	TRBD1	TRBJ2-3	many	CASALPTGSDTQYF	TGCGCCAGCGCGCTCCCGACAGGGTCAGATACGCAGTATTTT
TRBV5-6	TRBD2	TRBJ2-7	many	CASSLESASGAPYEQYF	TGTGCCAGCAGCTTGGAATCTGCTAGCGGGGCCCCCTACGAGCAGTACTTC
TRBV5-1	-	TRBJ2-7	few	CASSLAGGGRFAEQYF	TGCGCCAGCAGCTTGGCCGGGGGAGGAAGGTTTGCCGAGCAGTACTTC
TRBV28	-	TRBJ2-3	many	CASSLRGLAADTQYF	TGTGCCAGCAGTTTGCGGGGGCTCGCGGCAGATACGCAGTATTTT
TRBV9	-	TRBJ2-3	many	CASSVSGYTDTQYF	TGTGCCAGCAGCGTGAGCGGATACACAGATACGCAGTATTTT
TRBV5-6	-	TRBJ2-7	many	CASSLAWGQEYF	TGTGCCAGCAGCTTGGCCTGGGGCCAGGAGTACTTC
TRBV7-6	-	TRBJ2-1	-	CASSPLLGGGPNEQFF	TGTGCCAGCAGCCCCCTTTTAGGGGGGGGACCCAATGAGCAGTTCTTC
TRBV19	-	TRBJ2-3	many	CASSSLEGTDTQYF	TGTGCCAGTAGTAGCCTAGAGGGTACAGATACGCAGTATTTT
TRBV6-5	-	TRBJ2-5	few	CASGGGRGGAETQYF	TGTGCCAGCGGGGGGGGCAGGGGAGGGGCAGAGACCCAGTACTTC
TRBV27	-	TRBJ2-6	few	CASSLEISGANVLTF	TGTGCCAGCAGCCTAGAAATCTCTGGGGCCAACGTCCTGACTTTC
TRBV6-5	TRBD2	TRBJ2-4	many	CASRGGLAKNIQYF	TGTGCCAGCAGGGGAGGGCTAGCCAAAAACATTCAGTACTTC
TRBV5-6	TRBD1	TRBJ1-1	many	CASSWGTALNTEAFF	TGTGCCAGCAGCTGGGGGACAGCCCTTAACACTGAAGCTTTCTTT
TRBV11-2	-	TRBJ1-2	-	CASSLRREGGGYTF	TGTGCCAGCAGCTTAAGACGGGAGGGGGGTGGCTACACCTTC
TRBV11-2	-	TRBJ2-1	few	CASSLDRGSGYNEQFF	TGTGCCAGCAGCTTAGATCGGGGTAGCGGCTACAATGAGCAGTTCTTC
TRBV4-3	-	TRBJ2-7	-	CASSHSAGTSTPYEQYF	TGCGCCAGCAGCCACTCGGCCGGGACTTCCACTCCCTACGAGCAGTACTTC
TRBV30	TRBD1	TRBJ1-2	many	CAWSPRRTGNYGYTF	TGTGCCTGGAGCCCCCGAAGGACAGGCAACTATGGCTACACCTTC
TRBV28	-	TRBJ2-7	many	CASSLINPVKYEQYF	TGTGCCAGCAGTTTGATTAACCCAGTGAAATACGAGCAGTACTTC
TRBV7-3	TRBD2	TRBJ2-2	many	CASSLDGRVTGELFF	TGTGCCAGCAGCTTAGACGGGAGGGTTACCGGGGAGCTGTTTTTT
TRBV7-2	-	TRBJ2-4	few	CASSFMTGAKNIQYF	TGTGCCAGCAGCTTCATGACAGGAGCCAAAAACATTCAGTACTTC
TRBV10-3	-	TRBJ1-1	few	CAIRAGLRGSEAFF	TGTGCCATCAGGGCTGGGTTGAGGGGGTCTGAAGCTTTCTTT
TRBV6-5	TRBD1	TRBJ1-6	many	CASSRGQGRSPLHF	TGTGCCAGCAGCAGGGGACAGGGGCGTTCACCCCTCCACTTT
TRBV7-2	TRBD1	TRBJ1-3	many	CASRPGTGKGNTIYF	TGTGCCAGCAGGCCCGGGACAGGGAAAGGAAACACCATATATTTT
TRBV7-9	TRBD1	TRBJ1-1	many	CASSSDRVNTEAFF	TGTGCCAGCAGCTCCGACAGGGTGAACACTGAAGCTTTCTTT
TRBV27	TRBD1	TRBJ1-1	few	CASSAGGMTLNTEAFF	TGTGCCAGCAGCGCAGGGGGGATGACTCTCAACACTGAAGCTTTCTTT
TRBV10-2	TRBD2	TRBJ2-1	many	CASIPGGYNEQFF	TGCGCCAGCATCCCGGGGGGCTACAATGAGCAGTTCTTC
TRBV28	TRBD1	TRBJ2-7	-	CASSRTGRSYEQYF	TGTGCCAGCAGTCGGACAGGCCGCTCCTACGAGCAGTACTTC
TRBV4-2	TRBD1	TRBJ2-1	-	CASSQEVRGLYNEQFF	TGTGCCAGCAGCCAAGAAGTCAGGGGGCTTTACAATGAGCAGTTCTTC
TRBV6-5	-	TRBJ1-1	many	CASSYSYRAEAFF	TGTGCCAGCAGTTACTCTTACAGGGCTGAAGCTTTCTTT
TRBV11-2	TRBD2	TRBJ2-1	many	CASSLEVSGSVNEQFF	TGTGCCAGCAGCTTAGAGGTTAGCGGGAGTGTCAATGAGCAGTTCTTC
TRBV6-5	-	TRBJ2-7	many	CASSYLSTGLSYEQYF	TGTGCCAGCAGTTACCTATCGACAGGTCTCTCCTACGAGCAGTACTTC
TRBV19	-	TRBJ2-7	many	CASSIGPGTYEQYF	TGTGCCAGTAGTATAGGGCCGGGGACCTACGAGCAGTACTTC
TRBV30	TRBD1	TRBJ1-2	many	CAWSGRGTASHRYYGYTF	TGTGCCTGGAGCGGACGAGGGACAGCGAGCCACCGGTACTATGGCTACACCTTC
TRBV19	-	TRBJ2-5	many	CASSRVGGRETQYF	TGTGCCAGTAGCAGGGTTGGAGGGAGAGAGACCCAGTACTTC
TRBV14	-	TRBJ2-1	few	CASSQELANEQFF	TGTGCCAGCAGCCAAGAACTAGCCAATGAGCAGTTCTTC
TRBV7-2	-	TRBJ1-2	many	CASSLVRLRGYTF	TGTGCCAGCAGCTTAGTGCGCCTAAGAGGCTACACCTTC
TRBV7-9	TRBD1	TRBJ1-1	few	CASTIKETGGPQNTEAFF	TGTGCCAGCACCATAAAGGAGACAGGGGGCCCTCAGAACACTGAAGCTTTCTTT
TRBV30	TRBD1	TRBJ1-1	many	CAWDRENTEAFF	TGTGCCTGGGACAGGGAGAACACTGAAGCTTTCTTT
TRBV27	TRBD1	TRBJ1-2	many	CASSLSHGRGVDYGYTF	TGTGCCAGCAGTTTAAGCCACGGCAGGGGGGTTGACTATGGCTACACCTTC
TRBV7-9	TRBD1	TRBJ1-5	many	CASSSGGGNQPQHF	TGTGCCAGCAGCTCAGGGGGCGGCAATCAGCCCCAGCATTTT
TRBV13	-	TRBJ1-2	many	CASSGTGTWDGYTF	TGTGCCAGCAGCGGAACAGGAACCTGGGATGGCTACACCTTC
TRBV5-6	-	TRBJ1-5	-	CASSLGQTYWPQHF	TGTGCCAGCAGCTTGGGACAGACATACTGGCCCCAGCATTTT
TRBV20-1	-	TRBJ1-1	-	CSGGRNTEAFF	TGCAGTGGAGGGCGGAACACTGAAGCTTTCTTT
TRBV7-2	TRBD1	TRBJ1-1	few	CASSIGQGTEAFF	TGTGCCAGCAGCATTGGACAGGGAACTGAAGCTTTCTTT
TRBV30	-	TRBJ1-2	-	CAWSMISPPRRTF	TGTGCCTGGAGCATGATATCGCCACCGCGGCGGACCTTC
TRBV2	TRBD2	TRBJ2-1	many	CASRDGLAGAYNEQFF	TGTGCCAGCAGGGACGGACTAGCGGGGGCATACAATGAGCAGTTCTTC
TRBV7-2	TRBD1	TRBJ1-3	many	CASRYDRGYSGNTIYF	TGTGCCAGCAGATACGACAGGGGCTACTCTGGAAACACCATATATTTT
TRBV18	-	TRBJ1-5	few	CASSLRGAGDQPQHF	TGTGCCAGCTCCCTCAGAGGGGCGGGGGATCAGCCCCAGCATTTT
TRBV14	-	TRBJ2-3	many	CASSSYLISTDLLNTQYF	TGTGCCAGCAGCTCCTACCTTATATCCACAGATTTGTTGAATACGCAGTATTTT
TRBV5-1	-	TRBJ2-1	many	CASSKATNEQFF	TGCGCCAGCAGTAAAGCGACTAATGAGCAGTTCTTC
TRBV29-1	-	TRBJ1-2	few	CSVPPDPGDGYTF	TGCAGCGTTCCACCGGACCCGGGGGATGGCTACACCTTC
TRBV11-2	TRBD1	TRBJ2-7	few	CASSSPRQGARDEQYF	TGTGCCAGCAGCTCCCCAAGACAGGGGGCGAGAGACGAGCAGTACTTC
TRBV9	TRBD2	TRBJ2-5	many	CASSVAPTSGAWETQYF	TGTGCCAGCAGCGTAGCACCAACTAGCGGGGCCTGGGAGACCCAGTACTTC
TRBV7-9	-	TRBJ1-1	many	CASGPRGTEAFF	TGTGCCAGCGGGCCCCGTGGCACTGAAGCTTTCTTT
TRBV7-2	TRBD2	TRBJ2-7	many	CASSLRGGLSHYEQYF	TGTGCCAGCAGCTTACGGGGGGGCCTTTCTCACTACGAGCAGTACTTC
TRBV6-5	TRBD2	TRBJ2-5	-	CASSGVAGGRETQYF	TGTGCCAGCAGTGGAGTCGCGGGGGGGCGGGAGACCCAGTACTTC
TRBV6-1	-	TRBJ2-4	many	CASSFQGGAKNIQYF	TGTGCCAGCTCGTTCCAGGGGGGAGCCAAAAACATTCAGTACTTC
TRBV29-1	-	TRBJ1-2	-	CSVDGDSYGYTF	TGCAGCGTTGATGGGGACTCCTATGGCTACACCTTC
TRBV5-1	-	TRBJ1-4	-	CASSLDLGRRNEKLFF	TGCGCCAGCAGCTTGGACCTGGGTCGGAGAAATGAAAAACTGTTTTTT